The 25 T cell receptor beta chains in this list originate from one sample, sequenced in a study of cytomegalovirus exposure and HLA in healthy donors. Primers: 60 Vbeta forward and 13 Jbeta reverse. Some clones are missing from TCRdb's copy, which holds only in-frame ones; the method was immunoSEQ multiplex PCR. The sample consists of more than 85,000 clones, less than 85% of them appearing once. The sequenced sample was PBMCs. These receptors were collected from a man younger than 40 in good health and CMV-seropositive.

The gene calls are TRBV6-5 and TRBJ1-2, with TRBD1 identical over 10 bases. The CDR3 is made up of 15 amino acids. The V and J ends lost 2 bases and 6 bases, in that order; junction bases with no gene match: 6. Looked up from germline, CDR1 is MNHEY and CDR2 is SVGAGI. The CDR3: CASSYDRGRGDGYTF. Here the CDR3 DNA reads TGTGCCAGCAGTTACGACAGGGGGCGGGGGGATGGCTACACCTTC.

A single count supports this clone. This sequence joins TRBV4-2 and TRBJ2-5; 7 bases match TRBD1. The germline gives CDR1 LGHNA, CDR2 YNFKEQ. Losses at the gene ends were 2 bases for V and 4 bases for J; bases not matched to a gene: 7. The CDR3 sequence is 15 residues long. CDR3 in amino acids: CASSQPKTGTETQYF. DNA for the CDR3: TGTGCCAGCAGCCAACCTAAGACAGGGACAGAGACCCAGTACTTC.

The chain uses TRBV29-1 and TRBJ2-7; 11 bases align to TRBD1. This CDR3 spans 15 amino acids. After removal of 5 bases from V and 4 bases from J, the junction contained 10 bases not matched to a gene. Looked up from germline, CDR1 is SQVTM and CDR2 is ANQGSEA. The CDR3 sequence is CSVQRGGTGGYEQYF. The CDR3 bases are TGCAGCGTTCAACGGGGCGGGACAGGGGGTTACGAGCAGTACTTC.

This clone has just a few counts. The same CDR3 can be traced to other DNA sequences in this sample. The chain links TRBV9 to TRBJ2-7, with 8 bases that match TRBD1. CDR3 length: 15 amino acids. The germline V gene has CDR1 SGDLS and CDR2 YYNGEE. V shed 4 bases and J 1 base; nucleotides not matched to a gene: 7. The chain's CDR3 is CASSRGGTGSYEQYF. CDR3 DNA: TGTGCCAGCAGCCGCGGCGGGACAGGTTCCTACGAGCAGTACTTC.

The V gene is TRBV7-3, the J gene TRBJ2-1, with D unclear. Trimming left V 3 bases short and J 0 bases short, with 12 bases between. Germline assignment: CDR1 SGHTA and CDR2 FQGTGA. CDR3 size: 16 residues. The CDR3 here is CASSFQRSSSYNEQFF. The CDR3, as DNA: TGTGCCAGCAGCTTCCAGAGGTCCAGCTCCTACAATGAGCAGTTCTTC.

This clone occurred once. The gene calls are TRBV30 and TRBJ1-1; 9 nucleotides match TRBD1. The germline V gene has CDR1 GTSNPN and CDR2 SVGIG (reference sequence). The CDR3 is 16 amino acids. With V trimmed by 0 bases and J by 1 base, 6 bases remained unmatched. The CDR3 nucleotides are TGTGCCTGGAGTGTAGGGACAGGGAGGAGGAACACTGAAGCTTTCTTT. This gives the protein CAWSVGTGRRNTEAFF.

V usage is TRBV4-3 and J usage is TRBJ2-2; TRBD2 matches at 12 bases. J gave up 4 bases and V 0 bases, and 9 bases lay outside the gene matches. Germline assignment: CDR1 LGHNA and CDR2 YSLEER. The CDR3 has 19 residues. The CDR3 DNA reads TGCGCCAGCAGCCAAGATGCTAGCGGGGGGGCGTGGGGCACCGGGGAGCTGTTTTTT. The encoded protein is CASSQDASGGAWGTGELFF.

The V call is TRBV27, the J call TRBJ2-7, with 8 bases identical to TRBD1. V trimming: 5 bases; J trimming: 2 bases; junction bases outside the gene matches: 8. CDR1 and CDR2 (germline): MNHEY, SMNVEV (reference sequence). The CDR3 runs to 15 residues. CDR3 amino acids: CASSASPDRAYEQYF. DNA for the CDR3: TGTGCCAGCAGTGCTTCGCCGGACAGGGCCTACGAGCAGTACTTC.

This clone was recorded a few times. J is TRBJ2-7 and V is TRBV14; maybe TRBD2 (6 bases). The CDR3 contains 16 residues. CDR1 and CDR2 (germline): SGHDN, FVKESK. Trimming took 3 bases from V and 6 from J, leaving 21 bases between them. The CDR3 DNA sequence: TGTGCCAGCAGCCACTACGGAGGGAGAGGGGATCGCGAGCAGTACTTC. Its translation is CASSHYGGRGDREQYF.

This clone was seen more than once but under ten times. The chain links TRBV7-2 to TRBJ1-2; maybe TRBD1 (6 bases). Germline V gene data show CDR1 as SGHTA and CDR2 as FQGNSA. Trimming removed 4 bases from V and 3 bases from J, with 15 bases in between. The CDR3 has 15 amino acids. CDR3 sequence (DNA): TGTGCCAGCAGCTCGTACTTACAGGGTGACTATGGCTACACCTTC. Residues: CASSSYLQGDYGYTF. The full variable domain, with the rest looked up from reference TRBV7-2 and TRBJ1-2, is GAGVSQSPSNKVTEKGKDVELRCDPISGHTALYWYRQSLGQGLEFLIYFQGNSAPDKSGLPSDRFSAERTGGSVSTLTIQRTQQEDSAVYLCASSSYLQGDYGYTFGSGTRLTVV.

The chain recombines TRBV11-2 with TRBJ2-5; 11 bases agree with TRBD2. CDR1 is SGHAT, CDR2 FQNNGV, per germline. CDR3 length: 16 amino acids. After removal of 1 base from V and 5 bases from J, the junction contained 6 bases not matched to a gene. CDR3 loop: CASSLGPSGGRETQYF. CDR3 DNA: TGTGCCAGCAGCTTAGGGCCTAGCGGGGGGCGGGAGACCCAGTACTTC.

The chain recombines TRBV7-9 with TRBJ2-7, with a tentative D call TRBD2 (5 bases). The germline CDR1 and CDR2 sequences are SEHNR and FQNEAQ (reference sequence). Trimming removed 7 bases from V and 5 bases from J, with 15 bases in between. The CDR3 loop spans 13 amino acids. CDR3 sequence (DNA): TGTGCCAGCACCGGAGGAGTAATCCACGAGCAGTACTTC. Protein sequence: CASTGGVIHEQYF.

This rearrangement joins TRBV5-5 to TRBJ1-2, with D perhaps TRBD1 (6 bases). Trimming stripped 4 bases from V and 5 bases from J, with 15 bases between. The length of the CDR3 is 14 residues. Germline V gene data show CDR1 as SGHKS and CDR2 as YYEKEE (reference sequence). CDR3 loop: CASSPWSGVYGYTF. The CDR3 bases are TGTGCCAGCAGCCCTTGGTCAGGGGTATATGGCTACACCTTC.

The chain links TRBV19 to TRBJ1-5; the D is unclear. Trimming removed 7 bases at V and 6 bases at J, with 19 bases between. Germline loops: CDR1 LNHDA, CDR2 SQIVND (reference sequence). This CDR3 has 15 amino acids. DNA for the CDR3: TGTGCCAGTAAGGACCCGGGAAGCCGGGCTCAGCCCCAGCATTTT. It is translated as CASKDPGSRAQPQHF.

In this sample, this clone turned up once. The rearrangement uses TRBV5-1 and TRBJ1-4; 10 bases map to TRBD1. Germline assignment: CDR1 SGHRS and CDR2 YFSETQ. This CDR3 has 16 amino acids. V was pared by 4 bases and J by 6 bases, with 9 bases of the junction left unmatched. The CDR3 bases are TGCGCCAGCAGCGGGACGGCCGGGACAGGGGATGAAAAACTGTTTTTT. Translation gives CASSGTAGTGDEKLFF.

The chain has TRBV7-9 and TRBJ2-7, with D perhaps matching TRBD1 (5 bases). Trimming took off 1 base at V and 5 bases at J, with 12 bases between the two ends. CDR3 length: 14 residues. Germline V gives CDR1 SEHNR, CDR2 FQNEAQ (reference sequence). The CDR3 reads CASSLGRDNDEQYF. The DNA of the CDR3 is TGTGCCAGCAGCTTAGGCAGGGATAACGACGAGCAGTACTTC.

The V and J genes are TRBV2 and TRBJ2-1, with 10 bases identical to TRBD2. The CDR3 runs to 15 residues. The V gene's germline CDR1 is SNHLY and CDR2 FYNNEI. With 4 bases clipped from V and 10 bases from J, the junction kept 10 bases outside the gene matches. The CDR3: CASSVEAGGPKEQFF. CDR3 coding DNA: TGTGCCAGCAGTGTGGAAGCGGGGGGGCCGAAGGAGCAGTTCTTC.

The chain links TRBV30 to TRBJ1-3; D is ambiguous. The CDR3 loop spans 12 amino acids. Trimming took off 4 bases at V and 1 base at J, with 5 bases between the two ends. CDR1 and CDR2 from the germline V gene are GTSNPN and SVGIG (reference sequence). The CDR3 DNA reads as TGTGCCTGGACCCCGTCTGGAAACACCATATATTTT. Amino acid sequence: CAWTPSGNTIYF.

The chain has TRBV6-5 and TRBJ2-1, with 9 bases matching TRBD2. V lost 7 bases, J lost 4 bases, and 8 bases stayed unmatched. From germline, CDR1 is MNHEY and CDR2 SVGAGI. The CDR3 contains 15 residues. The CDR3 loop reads CASTDQTSGYNEQFF. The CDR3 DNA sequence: TGTGCCAGCACCGACCAGACTAGCGGTTACAATGAGCAGTTCTTC.

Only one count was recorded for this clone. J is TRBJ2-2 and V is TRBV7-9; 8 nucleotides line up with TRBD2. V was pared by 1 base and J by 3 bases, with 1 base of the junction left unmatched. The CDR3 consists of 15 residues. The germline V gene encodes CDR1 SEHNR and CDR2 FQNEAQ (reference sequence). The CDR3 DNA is TGTGCCAGCAGCTTAGGCGGGGGGCACACCGGGGAGCTGTTTTTT. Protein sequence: CASSLGGGHTGELFF.

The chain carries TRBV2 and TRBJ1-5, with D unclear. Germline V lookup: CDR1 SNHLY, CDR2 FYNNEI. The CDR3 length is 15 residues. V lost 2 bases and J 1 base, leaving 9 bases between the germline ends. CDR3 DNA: TGTGCCAGCAGTGAACCCGGGATCAGCAATCAGCCCCAGCATTTT. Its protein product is CASSEPGISNQPQHF.

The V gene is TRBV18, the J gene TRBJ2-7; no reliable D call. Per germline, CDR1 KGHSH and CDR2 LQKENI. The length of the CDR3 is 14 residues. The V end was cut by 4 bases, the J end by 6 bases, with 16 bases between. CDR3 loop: CASSLYDPRREQYF. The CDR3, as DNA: TGTGCCAGCTCACTTTACGACCCGAGGCGCGAGCAGTACTTC.

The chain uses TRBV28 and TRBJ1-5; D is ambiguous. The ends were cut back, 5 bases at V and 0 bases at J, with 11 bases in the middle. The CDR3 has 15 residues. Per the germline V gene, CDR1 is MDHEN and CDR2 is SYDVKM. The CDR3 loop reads CASSGTRYSNQPQHF. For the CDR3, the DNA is TGTGCCAGCAGTGGCACCCGTTATAGCAATCAGCCCCAGCATTTT. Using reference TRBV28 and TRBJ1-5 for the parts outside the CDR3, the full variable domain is DVKVTQSSRYLVKRTGEKVFLECVQDMDHENMFWYRQDPGLGLRLIYFSYDVKMKEKGDIPEGYSVSREKKERFSLILESASTNQTSMYLCASSGTRYSNQPQHFGDGTRLSIL.

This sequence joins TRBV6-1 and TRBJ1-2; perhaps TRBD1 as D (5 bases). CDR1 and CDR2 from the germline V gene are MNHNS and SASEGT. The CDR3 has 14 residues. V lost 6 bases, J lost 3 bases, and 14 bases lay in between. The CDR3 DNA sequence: TGTGCCAGCAGATTTGGGGGGTCAGACTATGGCTACACCTTC. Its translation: CASRFGGSDYGYTF.

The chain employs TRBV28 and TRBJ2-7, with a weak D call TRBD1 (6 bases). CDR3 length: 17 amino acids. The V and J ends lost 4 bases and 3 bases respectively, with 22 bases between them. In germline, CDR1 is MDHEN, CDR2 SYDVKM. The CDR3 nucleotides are TGTGCCAGCAGTTCCCCTCTAGCTGGACAGTTTAGCTACGAGCAGTACTTC. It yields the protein CASSSPLAGQFSYEQYF.